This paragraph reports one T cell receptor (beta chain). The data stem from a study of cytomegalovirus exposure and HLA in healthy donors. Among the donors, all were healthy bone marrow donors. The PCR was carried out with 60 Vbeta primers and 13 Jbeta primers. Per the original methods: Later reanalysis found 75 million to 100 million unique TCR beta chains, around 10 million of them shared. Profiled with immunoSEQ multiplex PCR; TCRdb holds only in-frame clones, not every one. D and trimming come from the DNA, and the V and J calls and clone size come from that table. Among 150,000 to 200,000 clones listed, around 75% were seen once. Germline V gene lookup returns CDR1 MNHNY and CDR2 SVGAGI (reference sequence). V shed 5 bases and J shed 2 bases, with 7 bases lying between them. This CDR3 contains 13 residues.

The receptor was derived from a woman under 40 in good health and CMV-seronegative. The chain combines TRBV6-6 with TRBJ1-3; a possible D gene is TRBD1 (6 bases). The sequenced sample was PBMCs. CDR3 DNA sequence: TGTGCCAGCAGTCGACAGGCTGGAAACACCATATATTTT. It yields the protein CASSRQAGNTIYF.